Described below is a single T cell receptor (beta chain) sequence and its context. Its antigen is as yet unknown. This record belongs to a study of T cell responses to AZD1222 COVID-19 vaccine. TCRdb keeps only in-frame clones here, not all; method: immunoSEQ multiplex PCR. The sample includes 180,000 or so clones, approximately 93% of them seen just once. Study-wide results and limits: Spike-specific TCRs gained breadth and depth after people received two AZD1222 doses. Among the donors, most were white British and more were female, and clonal diversity was possibly underestimated.

This TCR derives from an adult who received the AZD1222 COVID-19 vaccine. Sequencing was performed on peripheral blood, taken 28 days after the second AZD1222 dose.

The CDR3 region has the DNA TGTGCCAGCAGCTTGGTATCCGAGACAGCCTATGGCTACACCTTC. Its protein is CASSLVSETAYGYTF. The chain recombines TRBV5-6 with TRBJ1-2; maybe TRBD1 (5 bases). CDR3 length: 15 amino acids. CDR1 SGHDT and CDR2 YYEEEE come from the germline V gene. Trimming removed 0 bases from V and 4 bases from J, with 13 bases in between.